This entry describes one T cell receptor (beta chain). Antigen unknown. The sample belongs to a study of cytomegalovirus exposure and HLA in healthy donors. Broader study findings: Specific recognition of CMV antigens was confirmed in vitro for a few chains (all CMV-associated).

Trimming removed 1 base at V and 5 bases at J, with 15 bases between. The germline CDR1 and CDR2 sequences are SGHDN and FVKESK. The length of the CDR3 is 15 residues. The PCR was carried out with 60 Vbeta primers and 13 Jbeta primers. The assay was immunoSEQ multiplex PCR, and TCRdb's table has in-frame clones only and misses some. Of 180,000 or so clones detected, about 80% appear once; the ten largest clones hold about 1.5%. The source of this sequence is a man younger than 35 in good health and CMV-seronegative. V usage is TRBV14 and J usage is TRBJ2-7, with D perhaps matching TRBD1 (7 bases). Material: PBMCs. The CDR3 DNA reads as TGTGCCAGCAGCCAAGCTCCAGGGGGGCTCGACGAGCAGTACTTC. It specifies CASSQAPGGLDEQYF. The entire variable domain, with the rest obtained from reference TRBV14 and TRBJ2-7, is as follows: EAGVTQFPSHSVIEKGQTVTLRCDPISGHDNLYWYRRVMGKEIKFLLHFVKESKQDESGMPNNRFLAERTGGTYSTLKVQPAELEDSGVYFCASSQAPGGLDEQYFGPGTRLTVT.